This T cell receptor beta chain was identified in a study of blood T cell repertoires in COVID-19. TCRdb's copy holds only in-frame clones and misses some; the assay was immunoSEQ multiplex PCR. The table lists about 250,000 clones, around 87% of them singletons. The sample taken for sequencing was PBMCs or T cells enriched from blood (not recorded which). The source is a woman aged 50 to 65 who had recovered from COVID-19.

CDR3 nucleotides: TGTGCCAGCAGTTTAGGGGACAGGGTTGTTGGCGAGCAGTACTTC. Translating gives CASSLGDRVVGEQYF. The gene calls are TRBV28 and TRBJ2-7; 9 bases line up with TRBD1. The J segment lost 6 bases and the V segment lost 2 bases, leaving 8 bases of the junction unmatched. Germline values: CDR1 MDHEN, CDR2 SYDVKM. The CDR3 consists of 15 residues.